The T cell receptor (beta chain) under discussion was sequenced for a study of cytomegalovirus exposure and HLA in healthy donors. The study's findings and limits: It was shown in a later analysis that HLA-associated TCR beta chains were more clonally expanded than other, equally common chains. A later analysis linked a missense variant in DCLRE1C to the trimming of TCR beta V and J genes. Reports described diagnosis of cytomegalovirus status by the classifier as highly specific and sensitive.

CDR1 is SEHNR and CDR2 is FQNEAQ in the germline V gene (reference sequence). The CDR3 consists of 12 residues. Trimming pared 5 bases from V and 5 bases from J, leaving 10 bases between. A note on this clone: Antigen: not known.

Primers for the PCR totalled 60 Vbeta and 13 Jbeta. Sequenced by immunoSEQ multiplex PCR; TCRdb stores in-frame clones only, minus some. With about 140,000 clones in the sample, the ten largest clones hold 2.2%. The TCR sequence derives from a woman aged 18 to 35 in good health and CMV-seronegative. This chain connects TRBV7-9 to TRBJ2-7, with D perhaps TRBD1 (5 bases). Sequencing used PBMCs. The CDR3 bases are TGTGCCAGCAGCAAGACAGTTAACGAGCAGTACTTC. It specifies CASSKTVNEQYF. Using reference TRBV7-9 and TRBJ2-7 for the parts outside the CDR3, the full variable domain is DTGVSQNPRHKITKRGQNVTFRCDPISEHNRLYWYRQTLGQGPEFLTYFQNEAQLEKSRLLSDRFSAERPKGSFSTLEIQRTEQGDSAMYLCASSKTVNEQYFGPGTRLTVT.